The 27 T cell receptor beta chains reported below all come from one sample, sequenced in a study of beta chain features in type 1 diabetes. Study-wide results and limits: Moderate yet significant TCRB CDR3 shortening was seen in Type 1 diabetes patients in all four CD4+ subsets.

The study reverse transcribed the entire isolated RNA, so it sequenced expressed TCRB transcripts. The repertoire was sequenced with immunoSEQ multiplex PCR; TCRdb's copy has only in-frame clones and lacks some. The data show 500,000 to 850,000 clones, about 14% seen once. Their antigens are not known. Source material: naive CD4+ T cells from blood. The receptors were gathered from a young man with type 1 diabetes.

This rearrangement joins TRBV4-1 to TRBJ2-1; possible D gene TRBD2, 6 bases. CDR3 length: 13 amino acids. Germline CDR1 reads MGHRA; CDR2 reads YSYEKL. The V and J ends lost 2 bases and 5 bases respectively, with 7 bases between them. The CDR3 spells CASSQRRDNEQFF. The CDR3 nucleotides are TGCGCCAGCAGCCAACGGAGGGACAATGAGCAGTTCTTC.

This chain uses TRBV7-2 with TRBJ2-7, with 8 bases lining up with TRBD1. Germline CDR1 SGHTA, CDR2 FQGNSA. Trimming took 1 base from V and 4 from J; bases not matched to a gene: 6. CDR3 size: 15 residues. This chain's CDR3 is CASSLGSGGQYEQYF. The CDR3 DNA sequence: TGTGCCAGCAGCTTAGGTTCAGGGGGCCAATACGAGCAGTACTTC.

This clone was detected only a few times. J is TRBJ1-2 and V is TRBV4-2, with no clear D. The germline gives CDR1 LGHNA, CDR2 YNFKEQ. The V gene lost 0 bases and the J gene lost 9 bases, with 2 bases spanning the gap. CDR3 length: 10 amino acids. In DNA, the CDR3 is TGTGCCAGCAGCCAAGACAGCTACACCTTC. It translates to CASSQDSYTF.

The V and J genes are TRBV28 and TRBJ1-2; 11 positions agree with TRBD1. Germline CDR1 is MDHEN and CDR2 is SYDVKM. The CDR3 runs to 14 residues. V lost 6 bases and J lost 5; bases outside the gene matches: 5. The CDR3 protein is CASRGQGESYGYTF. CDR3 DNA sequence: TGTGCCAGCAGGGGACAGGGGGAAAGTTATGGCTACACCTTC.

This clone was seen more than once but under ten times. The rearrangement uses TRBV10-3 and TRBJ2-3; TRBD2 matches at 9 bases. This CDR3 is built from 15 residues. V was pared by 8 bases and J by 5 bases, with 11 bases of the junction left unmatched. Per germline, CDR1 ENHRY and CDR2 SYGVKD. The DNA of the CDR3 is TGTGCCATCGCTTCTAGCGGGGAGCAAGGAGATACGCAGTATTTT. It encodes CAIASSGEQGDTQYF.

Of note for this clone: At the DNA level, this CDR3 is encoded by other sequences in the same sample as well. The gene calls are TRBV5-4 and TRBJ2-7, with 7 bases aligning to TRBD1. This CDR3 is built from 13 residues. The ends lost 4 bases at V and 2 bases at J; junction bases unmatched: 3. Germline V gives CDR1 SGHNT, CDR2 YYREEE (reference sequence). CDR3 residues: CASSHGTAYEQYF. For the CDR3, the DNA is TGTGCCAGCAGCCACGGGACAGCCTACGAGCAGTACTTC.

This clone has more than one count but fewer than ten. This chain joins TRBV9 and TRBJ2-3; TRBD1 agrees at 8 bases. The trim removed 4 bases at V and 6 bases at J, leaving 13 bases unmatched. Germline V gives CDR1 SGDLS, CDR2 YYNGEE. The CDR3 is 16 residues long. DNA for the CDR3: TGTGCCAGCAGCCCTTCGAAGGCAGGGGGCGGTGATACGCAGTATTTT. It yields the protein CASSPSKAGGGDTQYF.

Details on this clone: The same CDR3 arises from other DNA sequences in this sample as well. The chain links TRBV30 to TRBJ1-1; D is possibly TRBD1 (6 bases). V lost 1 base to trimming and J lost 3 bases, with 9 bases between them. The V gene's germline CDR1 is GTSNPN and CDR2 SVGIG (reference sequence). CDR3 length equals 13 residues. The CDR3 region is CAWSGQGYTEAFF. The CDR3 DNA follows: TGTGCCTGGAGTGGGCAGGGGTACACTGAAGCTTTCTTT.

There are a few counts of this clone. The gene calls are TRBV25-1 and TRBJ1-2, with 7 bases identical to TRBD1. The CDR3 loop spans 15 amino acids. Germline V CDR1 and CDR2: MGHDK, SYGVNS. The V gene end was trimmed by 6 bases and the J gene end by 3 bases; junction bases not matched to a gene: 10. The CDR3 is CASSLTGIGDYGYTF. DNA of the CDR3: TGTGCCAGCAGCCTGACAGGGATAGGGGACTATGGCTACACCTTC.

This clone was found a few times. V is TRBV11-2 and J is TRBJ2-3; TRBD2 agrees at 10 bases. Germline V lookup: CDR1 SGHAT, CDR2 FQNNGV. The CDR3 sequence is 16 residues long. The ends lost 1 base at V and 5 bases at J; junction bases unmatched: 6. CDR3 nucleotide sequence: TGTGCCAGCAGCTTAGTAGTAGCGGGAGGAGGAGATACGCAGTATTTT. Amino acid sequence: CASSLVVAGGGDTQYF.

The chain is built from TRBV27 and TRBJ2-1, with 9 nucleotides matching TRBD1. The CDR3 is 15 residues long. V lost 5 bases, J lost 4 bases, and 6 bases stayed unmatched. The V gene's germline CDR1 is MNHEY and CDR2 SMNVEV (reference sequence). Here the CDR3 reads CASSTQGARYNEQFF. Here the CDR3 DNA reads TGTGCCAGCAGTACACAGGGGGCGAGGTACAATGAGCAGTTCTTC.

V and J are TRBV2 and TRBJ2-5; unclear D gene. CDR1 is SNHLY and CDR2 is FYNNEI in the germline V gene. The V end was cut by 10 bases, the J end by 4 bases, with 13 bases between. The CDR3 loop spans 12 amino acids. CDR3 region: CATHGEGETQYF. DNA of the CDR3: TGTGCCACCCACGGCGAAGGAGAGACCCAGTACTTC.

The V call is TRBV10-3, the J call TRBJ1-4; TRBD1 might be the D (6 bases). Per the germline V gene, CDR1 is ENHRY and CDR2 is SYGVKD. The V gene lost 11 bases and the J gene lost 7 bases, with 17 bases spanning the gap. The CDR3 runs to 13 residues. The CDR3 DNA reads as TGTGCCGTCCTCGGGGGGCCTGGTGAAAAACTGTTTTTT. It yields the protein CAVLGGPGEKLFF.

The chain carries TRBV15 and TRBJ1-3; D remains ambiguous. The length of the CDR3 is 15 residues. Trimming removed 3 bases at V and 2 bases at J, with 11 bases between. CDR1 is LNHNV and CDR2 is YYDKDF in the germline V gene (reference sequence). The CDR3 protein is CATSSRRGAGNTIYF. CDR3 DNA: TGTGCCACCAGCAGTCGCAGAGGTGCTGGAAACACCATATATTTT.

The genes are TRBV28 and TRBJ2-7; D is undetermined. V was pared by 3 bases and J by 0 bases, with 12 bases between. Germline CDR1 is MDHEN and CDR2 is SYDVKM. This CDR3 has 15 amino acids. As DNA, the CDR3 is TGTGCCAGCAGTTTGGTTCGCAGGAGCTCCTACGAGCAGTACTTC. This codes for CASSLVRRSSYEQYF.

V gene TRBV7-2 combines with J gene TRBJ2-7; D unclear. Germline loops: CDR1 SGHTA, CDR2 FQGNSA. Trimming cost V 2 bases and J 6 bases, with 5 bases left between them. This CDR3 has 11 amino acids. The CDR3 here is CASSLIGEQYF. The CDR3 DNA sequence: TGTGCCAGCAGCTTAATAGGCGAGCAGTACTTC.

This clone occurred a few times. The rearrangement links TRBV5-6 to TRBJ2-2, with 8 bases matching TRBD1. Germline V CDR1 and CDR2: SGHDT, YYEEEE. Losses at the gene ends were 1 base for V and 0 bases for J; bases not matched to a gene: 8. The CDR3 is made up of 18 amino acids. The CDR3 spells CASSLIETGAANTGELFF. Here the CDR3 DNA reads TGTGCCAGCAGCTTGATCGAGACAGGGGCCGCGAACACCGGGGAGCTGTTTTTT.

A few counts support this clone. The chain joins TRBV29-1 to TRBJ2-7, with TRBD2 matching 12 bases. The germline V gene encodes CDR1 SQVTM and CDR2 ANQGSEA. V was pared by 5 bases and J by 4 bases, with 6 bases of the junction left unmatched. This CDR3 contains 14 residues. CDR3 bases: TGCAGCGTTTCGACTAGCGGGAGAATATACGAGCAGTACTTC. Its protein product is CSVSTSGRIYEQYF.

This clone was counted only a few times. J is TRBJ2-7 and V is TRBV18, with D tentatively TRBD2 (5 bases). V dropped 3 bases and J dropped 7 bases, with 16 bases sitting between them. The CDR3 contains 14 residues. Germline lookup yields CDR1 KGHSH and CDR2 LQKENI. The CDR3 DNA is TGTGCCAGCTCACCCCCCAGGTCCCGCGGGGAGCAGTACTTC. This gives the protein CASSPPRSRGEQYF.

This clone appeared a few times. The rearrangement uses TRBV4-2 and TRBJ2-7, with 10 bases identical to TRBD1. CDR1 and CDR2 from the germline V gene are LGHNA and YNFKEQ. V dropped 8 bases and J dropped 3; count of bases not matched to a gene: 1. There are 12 residues in the CDR3. CDR3 region: CASGDRGYEQYF. CDR3 coding DNA: TGTGCCAGCGGGGACAGGGGCTACGAGCAGTACTTC.

The CDR3 region has the DNA TGTGCCAGCAGCTTCAGACAGGGGAGTGGAGAGACCCAGTACTTC. Translated, it gives CASSFRQGSGETQYF. The chain couples TRBV7-2 to TRBJ2-5, with 8 bases matching TRBD1. J gave up 4 bases and V 3 bases, and 7 bases lay outside the gene matches. The CDR3 is 15 amino acids. Germline-derived CDR1 and CDR2 are SGHTA and FQGNSA.

The chain couples TRBV4-3 to TRBJ2-6, with 7 bases matching TRBD1. From germline, CDR1 is LGHNA and CDR2 YSLEER. CDR3 length equals 18 residues. V shed 2 bases, J shed 4 bases, and the junction held 11 bases outside the gene matches. The CDR3: CASSQQTGMAPGANVLTF. The DNA of the CDR3 is TGCGCCAGCAGCCAACAGACAGGGATGGCTCCCGGGGCCAACGTCCTGACTTTC.

This sequence joins TRBV7-2 and TRBJ2-7, with D possibly TRBD2 on 5 matching bases. The CDR3 consists of 15 residues. V was pared by 1 base and J by 0 bases, with 10 bases between. Germline CDR1 is SGHTA and CDR2 is FQGNSA. The CDR3 loop reads CASSLGSVFSYEQYF. The CDR3 DNA sequence: TGTGCCAGCAGCTTAGGTAGCGTTTTCTCCTACGAGCAGTACTTC.

This clone was found a few times. The CDR3 protein is CASSLGTGGGRKLFF. As DNA, the CDR3 is TGTGCCAGCAGCTTAGGGACAGGGGGCGGACGAAAACTGTTTTTT. The chain recombines TRBV7-2 with TRBJ1-4; 11 nucleotides agree with TRBD1. The V and J ends lost 1 base and 10 bases, in that order; junction bases with no gene match: 5. The CDR3 is made up of 15 amino acids. CDR1 is SGHTA and CDR2 is FQGNSA in the germline V gene.

In its sample, this clone was seen a few times. The chain uses TRBV6-1 and TRBJ2-7; D is unresolved. CDR3 length: 14 residues. V was trimmed by 0 bases and J by 4 bases, leaving 10 bases between them. Germline-derived CDR1 and CDR2 are MNHNS and SASEGT. The CDR3 region is CASSEAGYLYEQYF. The CDR3 region has the DNA TGTGCCAGCAGTGAAGCTGGATACCTTTACGAGCAGTACTTC.

This chain connects TRBV9 to TRBJ1-2, with a weak D call TRBD1 (5 bases). Trimming cost V 4 bases and J 3 bases, with 16 bases left between them. The CDR3 has 15 amino acids. CDR1 is SGDLS, CDR2 YYNGEE, per germline. Here the CDR3 reads CASSPWDLPDYGYTF. CDR3 nucleotide sequence: TGTGCCAGCAGCCCGTGGGACCTTCCGGACTATGGCTACACCTTC.

This chain connects TRBV6-1 to TRBJ2-3, with TRBD1 identical over 7 bases. The germline V gene has CDR1 MNHNS and CDR2 SASEGT. V shed 9 bases, J shed 3 bases, and the junction held 9 bases outside the gene matches. This CDR3 region has 14 residues. CDR3 protein: CASSGTDKTDTQYF. The CDR3, as DNA: TGTGCCAGTTCCGGGACAGACAAAACAGATACGCAGTATTTT.